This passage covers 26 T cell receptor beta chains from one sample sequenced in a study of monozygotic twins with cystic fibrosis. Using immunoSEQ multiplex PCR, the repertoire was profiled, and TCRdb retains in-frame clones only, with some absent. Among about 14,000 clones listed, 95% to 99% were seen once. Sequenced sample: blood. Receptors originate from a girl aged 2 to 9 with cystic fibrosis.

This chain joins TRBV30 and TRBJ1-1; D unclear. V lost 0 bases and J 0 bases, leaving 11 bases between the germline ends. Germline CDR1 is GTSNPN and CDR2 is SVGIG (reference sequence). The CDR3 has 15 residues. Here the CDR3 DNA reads TGTGCCTGGAGTGTAATAGGACTGCTGAACACTGAAGCTTTCTTT. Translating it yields CAWSVIGLLNTEAFF. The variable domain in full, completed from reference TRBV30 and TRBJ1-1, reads SQTIHQWPATLVQPVGSPLSLECTVEGTSNPNLYWYRQAAGRGLQLLFYSVGIGQISSEVPQNLSASRPQDRQFILSSKKLLLSDSGFYLCAWSVIGLLNTEAFFGQGTRLTVV.

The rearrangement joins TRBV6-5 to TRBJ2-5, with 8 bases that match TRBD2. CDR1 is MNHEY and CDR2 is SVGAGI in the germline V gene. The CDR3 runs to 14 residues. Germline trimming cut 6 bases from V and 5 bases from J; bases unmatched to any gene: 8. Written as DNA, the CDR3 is TGTGCCAGCAGCCAGCGGGAGATATGGGAGACCCAGTACTTC. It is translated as CASSQREIWETQYF.

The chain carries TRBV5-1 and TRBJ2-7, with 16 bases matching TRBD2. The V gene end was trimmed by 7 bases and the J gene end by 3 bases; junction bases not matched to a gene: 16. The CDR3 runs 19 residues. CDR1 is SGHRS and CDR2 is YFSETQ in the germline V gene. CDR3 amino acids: CASGRYPGLAGGPFYEQYF. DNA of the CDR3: TGCGCCAGCGGCCGCTACCCGGGACTAGCGGGAGGGCCTTTCTACGAGCAGTACTTC.

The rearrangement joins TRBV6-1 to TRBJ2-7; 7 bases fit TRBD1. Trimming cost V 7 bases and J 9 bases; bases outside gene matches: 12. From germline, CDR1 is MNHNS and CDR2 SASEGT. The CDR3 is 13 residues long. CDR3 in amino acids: CASNSAGTAWQYF. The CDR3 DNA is TGTGCCAGCAATTCCGCCGGGACAGCGTGGCAGTACTTC.

DNA for the CDR3: TGTGCCAGCAGCTCACCCCCAGGGATAGGTGTGGACACTGAAGCTTTCTTT. Encoded protein: CASSSPPGIGVDTEAFF. V is TRBV5-5 and J is TRBJ1-1; D perhaps matches TRBD1 (5 bases). The CDR3 consists of 17 residues. Deletions cut 3 bases from V and 3 bases from J, with 21 bases between. Germline assignment: CDR1 SGHKS and CDR2 YYEKEE (reference sequence).

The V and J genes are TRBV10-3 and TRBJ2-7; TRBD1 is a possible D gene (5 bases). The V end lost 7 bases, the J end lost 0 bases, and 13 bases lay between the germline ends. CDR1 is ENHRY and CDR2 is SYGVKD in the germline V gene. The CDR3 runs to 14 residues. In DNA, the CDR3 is TGTGCCATCACTGACAGACCGAGCTCCTACGAGCAGTACTTC. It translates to CAITDRPSSYEQYF.

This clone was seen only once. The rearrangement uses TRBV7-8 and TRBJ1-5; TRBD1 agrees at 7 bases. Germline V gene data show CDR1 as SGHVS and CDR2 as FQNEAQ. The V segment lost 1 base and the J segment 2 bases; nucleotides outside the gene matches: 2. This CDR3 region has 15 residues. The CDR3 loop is CASSLETGRNQPQHF. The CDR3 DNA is TGTGCCAGCAGCTTAGAGACAGGGCGCAATCAGCCCCAGCATTTT.

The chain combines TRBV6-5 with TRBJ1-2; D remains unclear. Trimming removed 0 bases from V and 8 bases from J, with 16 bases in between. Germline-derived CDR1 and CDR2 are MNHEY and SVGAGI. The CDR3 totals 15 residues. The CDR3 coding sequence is TGTGCCAGCAGTTACTCGACTCAAAGGGCTGGGGGCTACACCTTC. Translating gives CASSYSTQRAGGYTF.

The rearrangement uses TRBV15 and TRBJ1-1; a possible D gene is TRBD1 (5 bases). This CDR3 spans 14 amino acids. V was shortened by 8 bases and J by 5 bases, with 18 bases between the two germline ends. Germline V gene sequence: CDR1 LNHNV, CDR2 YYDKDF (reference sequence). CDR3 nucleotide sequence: TGTGCCACCCAGCTCCCCAGGGCGGGAACTGAAGCTTTCTTT. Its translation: CATQLPRAGTEAFF.

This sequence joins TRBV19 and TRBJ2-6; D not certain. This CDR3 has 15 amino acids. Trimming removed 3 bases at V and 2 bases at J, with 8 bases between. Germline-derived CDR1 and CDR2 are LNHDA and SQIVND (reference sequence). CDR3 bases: TGTGCCAGTAGTATTACGGGTCCTGGGGCCAACGTCCTGACTTTC. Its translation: CASSITGPGANVLTF.

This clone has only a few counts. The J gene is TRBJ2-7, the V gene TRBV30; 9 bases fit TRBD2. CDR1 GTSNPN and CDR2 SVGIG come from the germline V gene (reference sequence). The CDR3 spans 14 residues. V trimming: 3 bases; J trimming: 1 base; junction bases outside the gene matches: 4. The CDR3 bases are TGTGCCTGGAGCCCTACTAGCGGGTCCTACGAGCAGTACTTC. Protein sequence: CAWSPTSGSYEQYF.

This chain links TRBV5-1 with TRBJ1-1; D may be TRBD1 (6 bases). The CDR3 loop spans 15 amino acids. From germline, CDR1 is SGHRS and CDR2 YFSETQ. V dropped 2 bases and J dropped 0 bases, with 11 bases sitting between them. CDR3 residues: CASSFLGGMNTEAFF. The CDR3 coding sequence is TGCGCCAGCAGCTTTCTAGGGGGGATGAACACTGAAGCTTTCTTT.

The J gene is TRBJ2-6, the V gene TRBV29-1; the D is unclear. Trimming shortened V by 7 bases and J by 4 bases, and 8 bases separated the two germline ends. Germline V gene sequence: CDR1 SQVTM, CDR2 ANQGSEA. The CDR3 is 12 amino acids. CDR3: CSAGQGANVLTF. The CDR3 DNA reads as TGCAGCGCCGGCCAGGGGGCCAACGTCCTGACTTTC.

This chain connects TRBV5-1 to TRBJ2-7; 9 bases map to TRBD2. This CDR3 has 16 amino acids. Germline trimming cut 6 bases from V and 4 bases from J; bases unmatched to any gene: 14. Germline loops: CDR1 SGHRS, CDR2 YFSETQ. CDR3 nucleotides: TGCGCCAGCACCCGTTTTGCGGGAGGGTATAGTTACGAGCAGTACTTC. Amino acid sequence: CASTRFAGGYSYEQYF. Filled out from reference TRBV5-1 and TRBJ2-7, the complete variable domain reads KAGVTQTPRYLIKTRGQQVTLSCSPISGHRSVSWYQQTPGQGLQFLFEYFSETQRNKGNFPGRFSGRQFSNSRSEMNVSTLELGDSALYLCASTRFAGGYSYEQYFGPGTRLTVT.

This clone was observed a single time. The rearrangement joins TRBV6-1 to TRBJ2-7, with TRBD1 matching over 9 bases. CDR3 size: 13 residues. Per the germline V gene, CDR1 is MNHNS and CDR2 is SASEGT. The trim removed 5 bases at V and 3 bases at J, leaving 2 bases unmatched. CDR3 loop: CASSRDRDYEQYF. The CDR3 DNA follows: TGTGCCAGCAGTCGGGACAGGGACTACGAGCAGTACTTC.

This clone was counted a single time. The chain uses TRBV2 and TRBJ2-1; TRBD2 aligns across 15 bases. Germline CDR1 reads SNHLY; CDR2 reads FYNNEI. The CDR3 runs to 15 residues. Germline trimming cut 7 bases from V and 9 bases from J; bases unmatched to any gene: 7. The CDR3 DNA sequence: TGTGCCAGCATGGGGACTAGCGGGAGGTATGGTGAGCAGTTCTTC. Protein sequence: CASMGTSGRYGEQFF. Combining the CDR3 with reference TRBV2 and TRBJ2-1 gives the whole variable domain EPEVTQTPSHQVTQMGQEVILRCVPISNHLYFYWYRQILGQKVEFLVSFYNNEISEKSEIFDDQFSVERPDGSNFTLKIRSTKLEDSAMYFCASMGTSGRYGEQFFGPGTRLTVL.

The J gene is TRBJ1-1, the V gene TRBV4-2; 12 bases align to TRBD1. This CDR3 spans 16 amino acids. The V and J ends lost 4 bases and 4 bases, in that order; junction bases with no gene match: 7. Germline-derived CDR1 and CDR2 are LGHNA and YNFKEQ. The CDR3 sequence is CASSLGTGGAGTEAFF. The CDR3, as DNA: TGTGCCAGCAGCCTCGGGACAGGGGGCGCCGGCACTGAAGCTTTCTTT.

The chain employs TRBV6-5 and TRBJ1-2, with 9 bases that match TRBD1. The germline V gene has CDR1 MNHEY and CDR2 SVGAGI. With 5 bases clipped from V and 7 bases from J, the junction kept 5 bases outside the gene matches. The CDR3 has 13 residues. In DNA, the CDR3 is TGTGCCAGCAGTAAACGACAGGGGGGTGGCTACACCTTC. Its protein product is CASSKRQGGGYTF.

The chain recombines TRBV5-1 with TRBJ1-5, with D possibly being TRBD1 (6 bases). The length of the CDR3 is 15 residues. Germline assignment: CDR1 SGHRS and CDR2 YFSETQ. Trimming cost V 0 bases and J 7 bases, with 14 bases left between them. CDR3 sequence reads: CASSLGSGVGQPQHF. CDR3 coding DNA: TGCGCCAGCAGCTTGGGGTCAGGGGTCGGGCAGCCCCAGCATTTT.

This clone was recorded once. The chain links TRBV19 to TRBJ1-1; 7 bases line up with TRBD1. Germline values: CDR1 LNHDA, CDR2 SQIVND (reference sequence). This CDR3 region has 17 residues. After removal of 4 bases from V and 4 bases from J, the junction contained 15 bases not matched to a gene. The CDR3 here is CASSSAITGVAITEAFF. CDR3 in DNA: TGTGCCAGTAGTAGTGCCATCACAGGGGTGGCGATCACTGAAGCTTTCTTT.

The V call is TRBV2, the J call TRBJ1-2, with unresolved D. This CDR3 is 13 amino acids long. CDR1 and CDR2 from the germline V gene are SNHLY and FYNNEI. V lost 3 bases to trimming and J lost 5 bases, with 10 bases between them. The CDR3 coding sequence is TGTGCCAGCAGTGAGAGGGTGGAGTATGGCTACACCTTC. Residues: CASSERVEYGYTF.

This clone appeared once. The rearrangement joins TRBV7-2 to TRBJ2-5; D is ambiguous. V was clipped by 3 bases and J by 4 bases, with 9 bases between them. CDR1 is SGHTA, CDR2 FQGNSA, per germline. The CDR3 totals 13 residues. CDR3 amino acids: CASSLELRETQYF. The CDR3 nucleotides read TGTGCCAGCAGCTTGGAACTAAGAGAGACCCAGTACTTC.

The CDR3 sequence: CASSLWVTGLNTEAFF. CDR3 nucleotide sequence: TGCGCCAGCAGCTTGTGGGTGACAGGTTTGAACACTGAAGCTTTCTTT. This chain links TRBV5-1 with TRBJ1-1; a possible D gene is TRBD1 (6 bases). Germline lookup yields CDR1 SGHRS and CDR2 YFSETQ. V was clipped by 1 base and J by 0 bases, with 13 bases between them. This CDR3 contains 16 residues.

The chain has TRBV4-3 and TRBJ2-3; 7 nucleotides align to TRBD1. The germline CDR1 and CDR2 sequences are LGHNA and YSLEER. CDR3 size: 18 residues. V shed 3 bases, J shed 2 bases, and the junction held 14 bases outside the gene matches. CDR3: CASSHARLDRTHTDTQYF. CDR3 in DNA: TGCGCCAGCAGCCACGCCCGACTGGACAGGACTCACACAGATACGCAGTATTTT.

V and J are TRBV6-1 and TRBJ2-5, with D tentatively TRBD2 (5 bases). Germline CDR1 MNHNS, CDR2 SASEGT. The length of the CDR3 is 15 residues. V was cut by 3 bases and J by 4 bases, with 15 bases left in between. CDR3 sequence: CASSDWASGIETQYF. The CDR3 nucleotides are TGTGCCAGCAGTGATTGGGCCTCCGGGATAGAGACCCAGTACTTC.

CDR3: CASSYLPLSMNTEAFF. As DNA, the CDR3 is TGTGCCAGCAGTTACCTCCCACTGAGTATGAACACTGAAGCTTTCTTT. This chain joins TRBV6-5 and TRBJ1-1; D unresolved. The CDR3 contains 16 residues. V was shortened by 2 bases and J by 0 bases, with 13 bases between the two germline ends. Germline CDR1 MNHEY, CDR2 SVGAGI.